This TCR beta chain was identified during a study of shared T cell receptors in the human thymus. Libraries were prepared by immunoSEQ multiplex PCR; TCRdb keeps only in-frame clonotypes and omits some of them. The sample lists hundreds of thousands of clones, 70% to 90% occurring once. Germline CDR1 and CDR2: SGHRS and YFSETQ. V lost 0 bases and J 4 bases, leaving 7 bases between the germline ends. The CDR3 runs to 13 residues. The data also belong to a second study, concerning human thymus T cells. That study adds: Resections from corrective heart surgery provided thymus tissue.

The origin of this receptor is a boy in the first two years of life with a congenital heart defect. Material: thymocytes. The rearrangement joins TRBV5-1 to TRBJ2-5, with no clear D. The CDR3 here is CASSLVRRETQYF. The CDR3 DNA is TGCGCCAGCAGCTTGGTCCGGAGAGAGACCCAGTACTTC.